This T cell receptor (beta chain) was captured in a study of cytomegalovirus exposure and HLA in healthy donors. Study-wide points: It was found in a later analysis that first-cohort TCR clusters tended to co-occur in the 95 to 150 validation repertoires. Accounts indicate the classifier identified cytomegalovirus status with strong specificity and sensitivity.

Data came from immunoSEQ multiplex PCR; TCRdb stores just in-frame clones and leaves some out. This table has around 150,000 clones, about 90% appearing once. V shed 4 bases and J 8 bases; nucleotides not matched to a gene: 5. This CDR3 region has 14 residues. Germline V lookup: CDR1 MRHNA, CDR2 SNTAGT. This clone has just a few counts. As yet, its antigen is unknown. The specimen sequenced was PBMCs. The J gene is TRBJ2-1, the V gene TRBV6-4; 10 bases fit TRBD2. This receptor was obtained from a woman younger than 35 in good health and CMV-seropositive. The CDR3 nucleotides read TGTGCCAGCAGTGGGAGCGGGGGGGCCGATGAGCAGTTCTTC. This codes for CASSGSGGADEQFF.